This TCR beta chain was observed in a study of blood T cell repertoires in COVID-19. Original handling: For nucleated cells, counts were estimated from reference gene primer amplification. TCRdb keeps only in-frame clones here, not all; method: immunoSEQ multiplex PCR. Clone size and V and J calls were adopted from that table, with D and trimming inferred from the DNA. The data hold about 100,000 clones, with roughly nine tenths observed a single time. Germline V gives CDR1 SGHVS, CDR2 FQNEAQ. The CDR3 is made up of 17 amino acids. Trimming at V came to 5 bases and at J to 1 base, leaving 7 bases not matched to a gene.

The source of this sequence is a man in his fifties or sixties with acute or convalescent COVID-19. The chain combines TRBV7-8 with TRBJ2-6; 8 positions agree with TRBD1. Sequenced: peripheral blood. Here the CDR3 DNA reads TGTGCCAGCAGCAAGACAGGGGCGGGATCTGGGGCCAACGTCCTGACTTTC. Residues: CASSKTGAGSGANVLTF.